This section outlines one TCR beta chain sequence together with its context. This clone was counted only a few times. The antigen it recognizes is unknown. No per-base quality is available; no much larger clone lies one base away. The cohort was made up of about 670 healthy bone marrow donors. All cohort members were sampled while nominally healthy, although unrecorded immune exposures were likely present. The donor was CMV seropositive and was included in the group of 250 to 300 seropositive cohort members. Every donor gave a peripheral blood sample, and the peripheral blood mononuclear cells from that sample were used for TCR beta sequencing. Genomic DNA extraction from the blood cell samples was performed with the Qiagen DNeasy Blood Extraction Kit. This entry belongs to a study of cytomegalovirus exposure and HLA in healthy donors (TCRdb year 2017). Study-level background: In an earlier analysis of about 560 of the donors, 276 Gb of sequence data and some 120 million unique TCR beta sequences from 150 million to 200 million T cells were reported. An early release covering roughly 580 HLA-typed donors comprised roughly 300 gigabases of sequencing data and around 80 million unique TCR sequences. Among the roughly 400 genotyped donors, 81% belonged to the genetic ancestry cluster associated with self-reported Caucasian donors. The study aimed to test whether cataloging public T cell receptors could reveal signatures of past pathogen exposure. Using immunosequencing, the study profiled T cell repertoires from about 620 subjects and related those repertoires to cytomegalovirus serostatus. Along with the approximately 650-subject first cohort, a separate validation cohort of around 110 different subjects was used. To predict cytomegalovirus infection status, the study combined high-throughput TCR immunosequencing, statistical association of individual TCRs with disease status, and machine learning. A later analysis re-analyzed previously published TCR beta repertoires from 550 to 700 donors and added high-resolution HLA genotyping to study TCR occurrence patterns. In the later analysis, no new phenotypic data were used to find candidate immune exposures; instead, reliance was placed on TCR beta sequences and their occurrence across donors. An earlier analysis of 587 of the donors applied high-throughput TCR beta sequencing to assess whether each TCR beta V gene segment acted as functional or pseudogenic. Alongside the repertoire data, information on donor age, sex, ethnicity and CMV serostatus was compiled. A later genetic analysis took genome-wide SNP genotypes for about 65% of the roughly 670 donors and used that subset as a discovery cohort. All discovery cohort repertoires had been generated using a single sequencing platform. HLA typing included class I and class II loci at four-digit resolution. Typing coverage varied by locus: 629-630 donors for A, B, C, DRB1 and DQB1; under 550 for DQA1; more than 600 for DPA1; 450 to 480 for DPB1. Several DR-DQ haplotypes were handled as single units for association and clustering because linkage in the cohort was strong. Across roughly 420 genotyped donors of the cohort, an average of about 240,000 unique TCR beta nucleotide sequences per donor were sequenced, and approximately 17% of those sequences were non-productive.

The research as a whole found: Linkage disequilibrium might explain the correlated functional status among segregating V segments, but an unknown experimental factor could not be ruled out. While some public TCRs were present in many individuals, most TCR sequences turned up only very rarely across donors. In a later analysis, over 15,000 TCR beta sequences were associated with specific HLA alleles at a false discovery rate of 0.05. In this cohort, only TCR beta chains were sequenced, and detectable features were limited by the absence of alpha or paired-chain data. HLA typing was unavailable for some donors at each locus, so association tests used only the typed subset. In a later genetic analysis, a missense DCLRE1C variant was associated with V-gene and J-gene trimming of TCR beta chains, and the association was replicated in an independent cohort. A further reported finding was that TCR beta sequences accurately predicted the HLA-A and HLA-B alleles for most subjects in the first cohort. According to a later analysis, TCR association rates differed among HLA loci, with DRB1 alleles showing the most associated TCRs and HLA-C alleles showing the fewest. Immune exposure information for the cohort was limited to CMV serostatus. According to a later analysis, most CMV-associated TCR beta chains appeared to be HLA-restricted, and the HLA associations seemed to be driven largely by CMV exposure. The sequencing pipeline was judged likely to have produced a cluster of highly shared sequence variants as a technical artifact. The authors suggested that the approach could potentially be extended to other disease states and immunological phenotypes. The study listed around 160 TCR beta chains as associated with cytomegalovirus. Strong co-occurrence of HLA alleles, especially DR and DQ, made assigning TCR associations to individual alleles difficult. The presence/absence analyses assumed that sequencing depth was roughly uniform across donors, and that assumption may not be true. A later genetic analysis reported fewer N-insertions in productive TCRs among donors in an Asian-associated ancestry cluster than the approximately 670-donor mean. Compared with equally common non-associated chains, HLA-associated TCR beta chains in a later analysis were more clonally expanded and had lower generation probabilities. Cytomegalovirus status was reported to be diagnosed by the classifier with high specificity and sensitivity in both the original and validation cohorts. Several of the top co-occurrence clusters appeared to be linked to parvovirus B19, influenza, CMV and Epstein-Barr virus, according to a later analysis. A few of the identified cytomegalovirus-associated TCR beta chains were confirmed in vitro to be specific for cytomegalovirus antigens. Because counts were too low, roughly 17 rarely observed V segments, including chromosome 9 orphons, were left out of the earlier analysis of some 600 of the donors. An earlier analysis of approximately 570 of the donors showed that most TCR beta V segments appeared in productive rearrangements either about 87% or about 30% of the time, which broadly matched IMGT annotations.

The library came from the immunoSEQ multiplex PCR assay. A mixture of 60 forward primers for TCR Vbeta segments and 13 reverse primers for TCR Jbeta segments was used in the multiplex PCR. The CDR3 region of rearranged TCR beta genes was amplified from genomic DNA by a multiplex PCR assay. On the Illumina HiSeq System, the amplified TCR beta libraries were sequenced as 87-base-pair reads. As for the original processing: A later analysis counted 75 million to 100 million unique TCR beta chains across the 690 or so repertoires, and some 11 million of these chains were shared by at least two donors. A nearest-neighbor algorithm error-corrected the raw reads and collapsed the reads into unique sequences, merging closely related sequences to remove PCR and sequencing errors. Alignment of CDR3 sequences to IMGT reference sequences was used to assign V, D and J gene segments. For a sequence to be retained, at least a six-nucleotide match to both a V gene segment and a J gene segment was required. A rearrangement counted as productive if the CDR3 had no stop codons and remained in frame with V and J, and every other rearrangement counted as non-productive. Following IMGT convention, CDR3 was defined as the stretch from the second conserved V-encoded cysteine to the conserved J-encoded phenylalanine. The earlier analysis of roughly 590 of the donors excluded sequences that lacked an unambiguous match to a single V gene segment. In an earlier analysis of 587 of the donors, a V segment was called functional when productive rearrangements were above 56.7%, and segregating when the standard deviation between donors exceeded 5%. To diagnose cytomegalovirus status from the catalog of TCR beta chain sequences, a statistical classification framework was built. In a later analysis, V and J genes were assigned by comparing TCR nucleotide sequences against IMGT/GENE-DB human TR gene sequences. A later analysis assigned CDR3 sequences and most-parsimonious VDJ recombination scenarios with the TCRdist pipeline. In a later analysis, each TCR beta chain was defined by its CDR3 amino acid sequence together with its V-gene family, and reads lacking a unique V-gene family were excluded. To address suspected cross-contamination and a sequencing artifact, a later analysis removed around 590 highly shared, low-generation-probability nucleotide sequences. For each public chain, a later analysis derived a clonal expansion index from normalized ranks of inferred template counts within each repertoire. Generation probabilities in a later analysis came from a VDJ recombination model fitted to out-of-frame rearrangements, and those results were checked against IGoR. In a later analysis, TCR-TCR, TCR-HLA and TCR-CMV co-occurrence was scored with hypergeometric tests, and a repertoire-size bias correction was applied to TCR pairs. To estimate false discovery rates, a later analysis permuted the HLA or CMV assignments 20 times. In a later analysis, co-occurring TCRs were grouped with DBSCAN, and TCRdist sequence similarity was added when clustering was performed within HLA-allele-positive subsets. Repertoires with fewer than 30,000 or more than 120,000 public chains were left out of co-occurrence clustering, as were about 5 repertoires with anomalous nucleotide sharing. Sourced from immuneACCESS, this table was stored by TCRdb with only in-frame sequences that have V and J called. A share of the clones is absent; for the studies checked, an unresolved V gene accounts for under half, and the remainder has no known explanation. V, J and clone size are taken as reported in that table, and D and trimming were inferred from the DNA itself. The sample data list more than 110,000 clones, and approximately 70% of these were observed just once. The biggest ten clones account for roughly 2% of the sample.

Sequenced input: PBMCs. This receptor was identified in an older woman in good health and CMV-seropositive.

Here is the DNA: TGTGCCAGCAGCCTTGACTCCCGCACAGATACGCAGTATTTT. This sequence encodes CASSLDSRTDTQYF. This sequence uses TRBV4-2 and TRBJ2-3, with the D gene too uncertain to name. The CDR3, from cysteine to phenylalanine, totals 14 residues. Of the read, only the CDR3 DNA is kept; its 42 bases are in frame from base 1. In the germline V gene, CDR1 corresponds to LGHNA and CDR2 to YNFKEQ. Cut back by 4 bases and 1 base, the V and J ends lie 9 bases apart.